This T cell receptor beta chain was observed in a study of regulatory T cells in long-lasting Graves disease. The CDR3 covers 15 residues. The V gene end was trimmed by 2 bases and the J gene end by 3 bases; junction bases not matched to a gene: 7. Germline V lookup: CDR1 SGHTA, CDR2 FQGNSA. Documented time point: newly diagnosed GD, antithyroid drugs for less than 3 months. Isolated PBMC RNA provided the starting material for the TCR library. Sequencing libraries for TCR beta were prepared with iRepertoire HTBI primers and Arm-PCR of CDR3 regions. From the multiplex PCR reads, TCRdb called clonotypes with MiXCR, one entry per CDR3 protein. This table has hundreds of thousands of distinct CDR3 sequences, roughly 16% appearing once. The same sample was also used in a study of T cells in Graves' hyperthyroidism and ophthalmopathy.

The J gene is TRBJ2-7, the V gene TRBV7-2, with 7 bases aligning to TRBD1. The starting material was peripheral blood mononuclear cells (PBMCs), obtained at new diagnosis, from a patient treated with antithyroid drugs. The TCR was taken from a woman aged 25 to 39 with Graves disease. DNA of the CDR3: TGTGCCAGCAGCTTACCCCGGACAGGAAACTACGAGCAGTACTTC. Translation gives CASSLPRTGNYEQYF.